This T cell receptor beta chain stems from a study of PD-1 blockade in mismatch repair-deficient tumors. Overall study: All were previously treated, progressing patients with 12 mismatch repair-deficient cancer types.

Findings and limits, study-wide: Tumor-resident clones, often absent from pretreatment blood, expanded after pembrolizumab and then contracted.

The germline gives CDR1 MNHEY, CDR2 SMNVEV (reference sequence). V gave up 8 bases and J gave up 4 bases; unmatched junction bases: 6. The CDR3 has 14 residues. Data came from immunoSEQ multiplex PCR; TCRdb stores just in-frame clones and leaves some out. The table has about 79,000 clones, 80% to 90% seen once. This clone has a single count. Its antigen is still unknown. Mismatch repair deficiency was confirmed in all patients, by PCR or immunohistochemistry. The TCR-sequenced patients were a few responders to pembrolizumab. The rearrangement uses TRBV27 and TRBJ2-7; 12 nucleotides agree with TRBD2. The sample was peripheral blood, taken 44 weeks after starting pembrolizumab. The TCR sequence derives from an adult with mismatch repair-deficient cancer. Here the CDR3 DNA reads TGTGCCAGCTGTCGACTAGCGGGAGATTACGAGCAGTACTTC. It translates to CASCRLAGDYEQYF.